Listed below are T cell receptor beta chains from one sample, sequenced in a study of identical twins. Each CDR3 protein gets one entry after TCRdb re-called the 5' RACE reads with MiXCR. Seen here are 500,000 to 600,000 distinct CDR3 sequences, roughly 21% observed once, and the top ten hold 0.91%. The sample was also reused in another study, on T cells expressing NK-cell markers.

The sequencing input was CD4+ T cells sorted from blood. These TCRs come from a young woman in good health. CDR3s include the opening cysteine and the closing phenylalanine or tryptophan. A D gene is named only where the DNA matches it firmly. Clone size is not always given. Where it is, it says once, few, many or a class for expanded clones.

>TRBJ2-3|-|-|TRBV27|14
TGTGCCAGCAGTGAGCAGGGTTCCCTTGATACGCAGTATTTT
CASSEQGSLDTQYF
>TRBJ2-7|TRBD1|-|TRBV6-1|17
TGTGCCAGCAGGACCCGCCCCGGGACAGGGGTCTCCTACGAGCAGTACTTC
CASRTRPGTGVSYEQYF
>TRBJ2-1|TRBD2|many|TRBV7-2|15
TGTGCCAGCAGCTCGACTAGCGGGAGGGTCAATGAGCAGTTCTTC
CASSSTSGRVNEQFF
>TRBJ2-3|TRBD2|-|TRBV10-1|14
TGCGCCAGCAGTACACTAGCGAAAGGGGATACGCAGTATTTT
CASSTLAKGDTQYF
>TRBJ2-7|-|few|TRBV3-1|13
TGTGCCAGCAAGGCGGCCCCCTCCTACGAGCAGTACTTC
CASKAAPSYEQYF
>TRBJ2-1|TRBD2|-|TRBV4-3|18
TGCGCCAGCAGCCAACTCCGTAGCGGGACCCGCTCCTACAATGAGCAGTTCTTC
CASSQLRSGTRSYNEQFF
>TRBJ1-1|TRBD1|-|TRBV18|17
TGTGCCAGCTCACCAGCCAGCCTGGACAGGCGGAACACTGAAGCTTTCTTT
CASSPASLDRRNTEAFF
>TRBJ2-7|-|-|TRBV6-6|13
TGTGCCTCCCACCGCGGGCGTGACTACGAGCAGTACTTC
CASHRGRDYEQYF
>TRBJ2-7|-|few|TRBV20-1|14
TGCAGTGCTAGAGATGAATCAGGGCTCTACGAGCAGTACTTC
CSARDESGLYEQYF
>TRBJ1-4|TRBD1|few|TRBV4-2|16
TGTGCCAGCAGCGTCGCGTACGGACAGGGGAATGAAAAACTGTTTTTT
CASSVAYGQGNEKLFF
>TRBJ2-3|TRBD1|-|TRBV20-1|15
TGCATTGCTAGAAAGTCCCAGGGGGCCACAGATACGCAGTATTTT
CIARKSQGATDTQYF
>TRBJ1-3|TRBD1|-|TRBV5-5|15
TGTGCCAGCAGCTTTGACAGGGAATTAGGAAACACCATATATTTT
CASSFDRELGNTIYF
>TRBJ2-3|-|-|TRBV18|13
TGTGCCAGCTCACCACCGTCGGCAGATACGCAGTATTTT
CASSPPSADTQYF
>TRBJ2-1|-|few|TRBV10-3|15
TGTGCCATCAGTGAGTCGAGGGGGGCCTACAATGAGCAGTTCTTC
CAISESRGAYNEQFF
>TRBJ2-5|TRBD1|-|TRBV9|15
TGTGCCAGCAGCGTAGAAGGCAGGGGGCAAGAGACCCAGTACTTC
CASSVEGRGQETQYF
>TRBJ2-7|-|-|TRBV5-6|17
TGTGCCAGCAGCTTGGTGAGCGGAAGACTCCCGGTGGACGAGCAGTACTTC
CASSLVSGRLPVDEQYF
>TRBJ1-1|-|-|TRBV7-2|14
TGTGCCAGCAGCTATATCAAAGTGGGGAGGCAGGCTTTCTTT
CASSYIKVGRQAFF
>TRBJ2-3|-|-|TRBV2|19
TGTGCCAGCAGTGAAGCGCGGGATAGCCGCCGGGGGGCCTCAGATACGCAGTATTTT
CASSEARDSRRGASDTQYF
>TRBJ2-5|TRBD2|-|TRBV3-1|17
TGTGCCAGCAGCCTCAGACGACTAGCGGGGGAACAAGAGACCCAGTACTTC
CASSLRRLAGEQETQYF
>TRBJ2-7|-|-|TRBV29-1|12
TGCAGCGTTGAGACGGGTACCTACGAGCAGTACTTC
CSVETGTYEQYF
>TRBJ2-2|-|-|TRBV3-1|17
TGTGCCAGCAGTCTAAATAGGGTATTATATAACACCGGGGAGCTGTTTTTT
CASSLNRVLYNTGELFF
>TRBJ2-1|-|-|TRBV6-1|16
TGTGCCAGCAGTCCAGGGACGGGGAGCTCCTACAATGAGCAGTTCTTC
CASSPGTGSSYNEQFF
>TRBJ2-7|-|-|TRBV5-1|15
TGCGCCAGCAGCTTGAGGGAGGCAGGGCGGTACGAGCAGTACTTC
CASSLREAGRYEQYF
>TRBJ2-2|-|-|TRBV5-1|13
TGCGCCAGCAGCCCACAGGAGGGGCGGGAGCTGTTTTTT
CASSPQEGRELFF
>TRBJ1-5|-|few|TRBV6-5|14
TGTGCCAGCAGTTACGGAGGGAACAATCAGCCCCAGCATTTT
CASSYGGNNQPQHF
>TRBJ2-1|-|few|TRBV20-1|17
TGCAGTGCTAGAGATCTTCGTAGTGGGGCTAGTCGGGATGAGCAGTTCTTC
CSARDLRSGASRDEQFF
>TRBJ1-2|-|-|TRBV20-1|11
TGCAGTGCTAGCCCCGGGCATGGCTACACCTTC
CSASPGHGYTF
>TRBJ1-1|-|-|TRBV10-3|14
TGTGCCATCAGTGTTGGACTTCTGAACACTGAAGCTTTCTTT
CAISVGLLNTEAFF
>TRBJ2-5|TRBD2|-|TRBV20-1|14
TGCAGTGCTGAGGAGCGGGGAAACCAAGAGACCCAGTACTTC
CSAEERGNQETQYF
>TRBJ1-1|-|few|TRBV6-1|13
TGTGCCAGCAGTCCCGCCGGGAGCACTGAAGCTTTCTTT
CASSPAGSTEAFF
>TRBJ2-1|-|few|TRBV5-1|18
TGCGCCAGCAGCCCGGATCCCGCTCGTACCCACGGGGGCGATGAGCAGTTCTTC
CASSPDPARTHGGDEQFF
>TRBJ2-1|TRBD2|few|TRBV5-8|15
TGTGCCAGCAGCTTGGGGGACTATCAATACAATGAGCAGTTCTTC
CASSLGDYQYNEQFF
>TRBJ1-5|-|many|TRBV20-1|12
TGCAGTGCTGGTCGTGTGGGGCAGCCCCAGCATTTT
CSAGRVGQPQHF
>TRBJ2-5|-|-|TRBV12-3/TRBV12-4|18
TGTGCCAGCAGTCCCGGGACCTGGTATATCGATTACCAAGAGACCCAGTACTTC
CASSPGTWYIDYQETQYF
>TRBJ2-1|-|many|TRBV5-5|15
TGTGCCAGCAGCCGTCCCCTCCCCTCCTACAATGAGCAGTTCTTC
CASSRPLPSYNEQFF
>TRBJ2-3|-|few|TRBV5-6|14
TGTGCCAGCAGCTCATTACCGGGACCCCTTCCGCAGTATTTT
CASSSLPGPLPQYF
>TRBJ1-5|-|-|TRBV20-1|15
TGCAGTGCTAGAGCCCAGGGAAGGGCCAATCAGCCCCAGCATTTT
CSARAQGRANQPQHF
>TRBJ2-7|-|-|TRBV20-1|13
TGCAGTGCTGGGGGACTGAGCTCCTACGAGCAGTACTTC
CSAGGLSSYEQYF
>TRBJ1-1|TRBD1|-|TRBV6-1|14
TGTGCCAGCAATCCACAGGGGAGGAACACTGAAGCTTTCTTT
CASNPQGRNTEAFF
>TRBJ2-3|TRBD2|-|TRBV11-2|16
TGTGCCAGCAGCTTAGCCTCGGGGGCTAGCGGGACGACGCAGTATTTT
CASSLASGASGTTQYF
>TRBJ2-1|TRBD2|-|TRBV6-2/TRBV6-3|16
TGTGCCAGCGACTCCCATAGCGGGAGGGCCTTTCGTGAGCAGTTCTTC
CASDSHSGRAFREQFF
>TRBJ2-1|TRBD2|-|TRBV18|15
TGTGCCAGCTCACCCCGGACTAGCAGATACAATGAGCAGTTCTTC
CASSPRTSRYNEQFF
>TRBJ2-1|-|-|TRBV5-8|14
TGTGCCAGCAGCCCCCGGTGGCGATCTAATGAGCAGTTCTTC
CASSPRWRSNEQFF
>TRBJ2-5|-|-|TRBV20-1|13
TGCAGTGCTAGAGGGGGACCGACGGAGACCCAGTACTTC
CSARGGPTETQYF
>TRBJ2-3|TRBD2|-|TRBV12-3/TRBV12-4|17
TGTGCCAGCAGTTTACTCTTGACTAGCGGCCGCACAGATACGCAGTATTTT
CASSLLLTSGRTDTQYF
>TRBJ1-5|-|few|TRBV3-1|12
TGTGCTAGTGGTCCGGACGATCAGCCCCAGCATTTT
CASGPDDQPQHF
>TRBJ1-2|-|-|TRBV12-3/TRBV12-4|12
TGTGCCAGCAGTTTTACGGGAAAGGGCTACACCTTC
CASSFTGKGYTF
>TRBJ2-2|TRBD2|few|TRBV18|19
TGTGCCAGCTCACGCCTTAAGATCCTAGCGGGAAAAAACACCGGGGAGCTGTTTTTT
CASSRLKILAGKNTGELFF
>TRBJ2-1|-|-|TRBV6-1|14
TGTGCCAGCGGCGACCCCAACTCCTACAATGAGCAGTTCTTC
CASGDPNSYNEQFF
>TRBJ1-1|TRBD1|-|TRBV5-1|15
TGCGCCAGCAGCAAACAGGGGGCTGGGGACACTGAAGCTTTCTTT
CASSKQGAGDTEAFF
>TRBJ2-5|-|few|TRBV4-2|14
TGTGCCAGCAGCCAATGGGGGCTGCAAGAGACCCAGTACTTC
CASSQWGLQETQYF
>TRBJ2-1|TRBD1|few|TRBV29-1|14
TGCAGCGTTGTTGGACAGGGAGGCGTGGGTGAGCAGTTCTTC
CSVVGQGGVGEQFF
>TRBJ2-7|-|few|TRBV7-2|15
TGTGCCAGCAGCCGGATAGGGGACAACTCCTACGAGCAGTACTTC
CASSRIGDNSYEQYF
>TRBJ1-1|-|-|TRBV20-1|15
TGCAGTGCTGAGGGGAGGTCCTATGGGGGAACTGAAGCTTTCTTT
CSAEGRSYGGTEAFF
>TRBJ2-4|-|-|TRBV7-6|16
TGTGCCAGCAGCCGGGGACCGATCTTGGCCAAAAACATTCAGTACTTC
CASSRGPILAKNIQYF
>TRBJ2-3|TRBD2|-|TRBV11-2|14
TGTGCCAGCAGACATAGCGGGGGGGCAGATACGCAGTATTTT
CASRHSGGADTQYF
>TRBJ2-7|TRBD1|few|TRBV18|16
TGTGCCAGCTCTCCGTGGACAGGGAAGGCGACCTACGAGCAGTACTTC
CASSPWTGKATYEQYF
>TRBJ2-7|-|many|TRBV5-6|13
TGTGCCAGCAGCGCTGCGGCGGGATATAAGCAGTACTTC
CASSAAAGYKQYF
>TRBJ2-2|-|few|TRBV4-2|17
TGTGCCAGCAGCCTCCGGAGAGGGGGGGACGGCACCGGGGAGCTGTTTTTT
CASSLRRGGDGTGELFF